This T cell receptor beta chain was documented in a study of CD8+ T cells in alopecia areata. Study-level information: Treated patients took oral tofacitinib at 5 to 10 mg twice daily. Patients in the study were on tofacitinib for 6 to 18 months, then off it for 6 months. Study-level findings and limits: Resident alphabeta T-cell populations of normal skin are likewise subject to sequencing in scalp samples. An increase in clonality over normal scalp was evident in lesional scalp, especially alopecia totalis/universalis.

In the case of this clone: What it binds is not known.

Patients with alopecia areata provided lesional scalp punch biopsies as well as peripheral blood. RNA was isolated and reverse transcribed to cDNA, the sequencing template. Libraries were prepared by immunoSEQ multiplex PCR; TCRdb keeps only in-frame clonotypes and omits some of them. The sample holds 5,500 to 6,500 clones, less than 65% seen once. Deletions cut 2 bases from V and 0 bases from J, with 11 bases between. Germline V gene sequence: CDR1 SGHRS, CDR2 YFSETQ. This CDR3 has 15 residues. Sequenced material: skin, taken at week 0. The sequence was collected from a human donor with alopecia areata. This chain connects TRBV5-1 to TRBJ2-5; D remains ambiguous. The CDR3 sequence is CASSFRPNNQETQYF. CDR3 in DNA: TGCGCCAGCAGCTTTAGACCAAACAACCAAGAGACCCAGTACTTC.